This T cell receptor beta chain is drawn from a study of tissue T cells after allogeneic stem cell transplantation. Some clones are missing from TCRdb's copy, which holds only in-frame ones; the method was immunoSEQ multiplex PCR. In the table there are around 1,300 clones, around 66% of which are singletons. CDR1 and CDR2 from the germline V gene are ENHRY and SYGVKD. V lost 10 bases and J 1 base, leaving 8 bases between the germline ends. The CDR3 totals 12 residues. The genes are TRBV10-3 and TRBJ1-5; D is unresolved. The source material was bone marrow, sampled at autopsy. The receptor's source is an older male patient with steroid-refractory graft-versus-host disease after an allogeneic stem cell transplant. Some T cells may have come from the graft donor. This CDR3 reads CATRGSNQPQHF. Written as DNA, the CDR3 is TGTGCCACCCGTGGGAGCAATCAGCCCCAGCATTTT.